A selection of T cell receptor beta chains follows, all from one sample in a study of CD8 T cells in ankylosing spondylitis. Each CDR3 protein gets one entry after TCRdb re-called the 5' RACE reads with MiXCR. Among around 120,000 distinct CDR3 sequences listed, roughly an eighth were seen once. Sequencing was done on a sample of blood, either unsorted or a sorted T cell fraction (not recorded which). Every receptor here comes from a female donor with ankylosing spondylitis or in good health (not recorded which). CDR3s include the opening cysteine and the closing phenylalanine or tryptophan. The size field is filled for only some rows; it gives once, few, many or a size class.

TRBV10-3,few,CAISEDRGGYEQYF
TRBV5-1,many,CASSLGWGSYGYTF
TRBV27,few,CASRTGGVNTGELFF
TRBV7-2,-,CASRFSGSSYNEQFF
TRBV15,many,CATSGDRDYYEQYF
TRBV6-1,few,CASSEALPSSYEQYF
TRBV28,many,CASSFRSGANVLTF
TRBV10-3,many,CAHSVGAGIHNEQFF
TRBV12-3/TRBV12-4,few,CASSWVTYEQYF
TRBV5-1,few,CASSSGASGQETQYF
TRBV5-1,-,CASSPTLTGYEQYF
TRBV25-1,-,CASSEWRGLQETQYF
TRBV2,-,CASQGRRTNTEAFF
TRBV6-2/TRBV6-3,many,CASSWVNEQFF
TRBV10-2,few,CASIGTRGNTANEQFF
TRBV3-1,-,CASFLSGSNQETQYF
TRBV5-1,many,CASSLGATSSYNEQFF
TRBV7-2,-,CASSLWFRRYF
TRBV23-1,-,CASSPPGDPLYEQYF
TRBV12-3/TRBV12-4,many,CASTPSTDTQYF